Listed below are T cell receptor beta chains from one sample, sequenced in a study of beta chain features in type 1 diabetes. Some clones are missing from TCRdb's copy, which holds only in-frame ones; the method was immunoSEQ multiplex PCR. The table shows about 340,000 clones, with over 7% occurring only once. Input material: central memory CD4+ T cells from blood. These receptors all stem from a young man with type 1 diabetes. CDR3s include the opening cysteine and the closing phenylalanine or tryptophan. The order of the fields is clone size, D gene, J gene, V gene, CDR3 DNA, CDR3 protein. A D gene is named only where the DNA matches it firmly. Rows give clone size only sometimes, using once, few, many, or a class for an expanded clone.

clone size: once
D gene: NA
J gene: TRBJ2-7
V gene: TRBV7-7
CDR3 DNA: TGTGCCAGCAGCCCCCGGCAGGGGACCTACGAGCAGTACTTC
CDR3 protein: CASSPRQGTYEQYF

clone size: NA
D gene: TRBD1
J gene: TRBJ2-1
V gene: TRBV27
CDR3 DNA: TGTGCCAGCAGTCCACATACAGGGGGCTTTTTTAATGAGCAGTTCTTC
CDR3 protein: CASSPHTGGFFNEQFF

clone size: many
D gene: TRBD1
J gene: TRBJ2-1
V gene: TRBV10-3
CDR3 DNA: TGTGCCATCAACTCCAACGACAGGGTGGAGCAGTTCTTC
CDR3 protein: CAINSNDRVEQFF

clone size: NA
D gene: TRBD2
J gene: TRBJ2-5
V gene: TRBV6-5
CDR3 DNA: TGTGCCAGCAGTTACGGACTAGCGGGGGGACAAGAGACCCAGTACTTC
CDR3 protein: CASSYGLAGGQETQYF

clone size: NA
D gene: NA
J gene: TRBJ1-2
V gene: TRBV9
CDR3 DNA: TGTGCCAGCAGCGCTTCGAGCGGTGGCTACACCTTC
CDR3 protein: CASSASSGGYTF

clone size: few
D gene: NA
J gene: TRBJ2-3
V gene: TRBV7-6
CDR3 DNA: TGTGCCAGCAGCTTATATCCAGGAGATACGCAGTATTTT
CDR3 protein: CASSLYPGDTQYF

clone size: NA
D gene: NA
J gene: TRBJ2-1
V gene: TRBV15
CDR3 DNA: TGTGCCACCAGCAGAGAGGTAGCGGTACCTAATGAGCAGTTCTTC
CDR3 protein: CATSREVAVPNEQFF

clone size: few
D gene: NA
J gene: TRBJ1-6
V gene: TRBV4-3
CDR3 DNA: TGCGCCAGCAGCCAAGAGTTGGGGACACACAATAATTCACCCCTCCACTTT
CDR3 protein: CASSQELGTHNNSPLHF

clone size: NA
D gene: NA
J gene: TRBJ1-4
V gene: TRBV30
CDR3 DNA: TGTGCCTGGAGGGCAGGGCCCCCTAATGAAAAACTGTTTTTT
CDR3 protein: CAWRAGPPNEKLFF

clone size: NA
D gene: TRBD1
J gene: TRBJ1-5
V gene: TRBV19
CDR3 DNA: TGTGCCAGTAGTATGCCCTCGGGAGGGGGCTGGCAGCCCCAGCATTTT
CDR3 protein: CASSMPSGGGWQPQHF

clone size: few
D gene: TRBD1
J gene: TRBJ2-6
V gene: TRBV10-3
CDR3 DNA: TGTGCCATCAGTTCTACGGGACAGGGCGCATGGGGGGCCAACGTCCTGACTTTC
CDR3 protein: CAISSTGQGAWGANVLTF

clone size: few
D gene: NA
J gene: TRBJ1-2
V gene: TRBV4-3
CDR3 DNA: TGCGCCAGCAGCCAAGATACGGGGGCGAGGGGCTACACCTTC
CDR3 protein: CASSQDTGARGYTF

clone size: NA
D gene: NA
J gene: TRBJ2-7
V gene: TRBV7-8
CDR3 DNA: TGTGCCAGCAGCACGGGACGGTCCTACGAGCAGTACTTC
CDR3 protein: CASSTGRSYEQYF

clone size: few
D gene: NA
J gene: TRBJ2-5
V gene: TRBV27
CDR3 DNA: TGTGCCAGCAGTTCGCCCGGAACCCCAGCGAGTAGGGAGACCCAGTACTTC
CDR3 protein: CASSSPGTPASRETQYF

clone size: NA
D gene: NA
J gene: TRBJ2-5
V gene: TRBV5-1
CDR3 DNA: TGCGCCAGCAGCTTGCGCAGTCAAGAGACCCAGTACTTC
CDR3 protein: CASSLRSQETQYF

clone size: NA
D gene: TRBD2
J gene: TRBJ2-5
V gene: TRBV29-1
CDR3 DNA: TGCAGCGTTGAGGGGCTAGCGGGGGTTGAGACCCAGTACTTC
CDR3 protein: CSVEGLAGVETQYF

clone size: few
D gene: NA
J gene: TRBJ1-6
V gene: TRBV7-8
CDR3 DNA: TGTGCCAGCAGCTTAGATTTCCGGGGGCAGAAGGGGTCACCCCTCCACTTT
CDR3 protein: CASSLDFRGQKGSPLHF

clone size: few
D gene: TRBD1
J gene: TRBJ1-3
V gene: TRBV9
CDR3 DNA: TGTGCCAGCACCCCGCGACAGGGAAGAGGGTCTGGAAACACCATATATTTT
CDR3 protein: CASTPRQGRGSGNTIYF

clone size: few
D gene: TRBD1
J gene: TRBJ1-6
V gene: TRBV19
CDR3 DNA: TGTGCCAGTAGTCCCGGGGGACAGGGGTCTTCACCCCTCCACTTT
CDR3 protein: CASSPGGQGSSPLHF

clone size: NA
D gene: TRBD1
J gene: TRBJ2-5
V gene: TRBV5-1
CDR3 DNA: TGCGCCAGCAGCTTGGCTTCGACAGGGTCGGAGGAGACCCAGTACTTC
CDR3 protein: CASSLASTGSEETQYF

clone size: few
D gene: NA
J gene: TRBJ1-2
V gene: TRBV28
CDR3 DNA: TGTGCCAGCAGTTTTGGGGTGCAGTTCTATGGCTACACCTTC
CDR3 protein: CASSFGVQFYGYTF

clone size: once
D gene: NA
J gene: TRBJ2-1
V gene: TRBV7-8
CDR3 DNA: TGTGCCAGCAGCTCTCCGATCTACAATGAGCAGTTCTTC
CDR3 protein: CASSSPIYNEQFF

clone size: few
D gene: NA
J gene: TRBJ1-5
V gene: TRBV28
CDR3 DNA: TGTGCCAGCAGTTCTACAGGGACCCAGCATTTT
CDR3 protein: CASSSTGTQHF

clone size: few
D gene: NA
J gene: TRBJ1-2
V gene: TRBV7-9
CDR3 DNA: TGTGCCAGCAGCGCGGGGGTTTCGGGACCCTATGGCTACACCTTC
CDR3 protein: CASSAGVSGPYGYTF

clone size: NA
D gene: NA
J gene: TRBJ2-1
V gene: TRBV7-8
CDR3 DNA: TGTGCCAGCAGCCCGTACAGGGTAGGAGGGGATGAGCAGTTCTTC
CDR3 protein: CASSPYRVGGDEQFF

clone size: few
D gene: NA
J gene: TRBJ1-2
V gene: TRBV11-2
CDR3 DNA: TGTGCCAGCAGCTTATTCGGGGGCGGAGATGGCTACACCTTC
CDR3 protein: CASSLFGGGDGYTF

clone size: many
D gene: TRBD1
J gene: TRBJ2-5
V gene: TRBV7-6
CDR3 DNA: TGTGCCAGCAGCTTAACAACAGGGGGCCAAGAGACCCAGTACTTC
CDR3 protein: CASSLTTGGQETQYF

clone size: NA
D gene: TRBD1
J gene: TRBJ1-1
V gene: TRBV6-6
CDR3 DNA: TGTGCCAGCAGCCAAGGACAGGCCCGAGGTGAAGCTTTCTTT
CDR3 protein: CASSQGQARGEAFF

clone size: NA
D gene: TRBD2
J gene: TRBJ2-3
V gene: TRBV11-2
CDR3 DNA: TGTGCCAGCAGCTTATTTGGACTAGCGACTAGCACAGATACGCAGTATTTT
CDR3 protein: CASSLFGLATSTDTQYF

clone size: few
D gene: NA
J gene: TRBJ2-3
V gene: TRBV29-1
CDR3 DNA: TGCAGCGTTGAGGGGGCAAGCGGGGATACGCAGTATTTT
CDR3 protein: CSVEGASGDTQYF

clone size: few
D gene: NA
J gene: TRBJ2-1
V gene: TRBV30
CDR3 DNA: TGTGCCTGGACCCCGGGACATCTTTCGGTCTATGAGCAGTTCTTC
CDR3 protein: CAWTPGHLSVYEQFF

clone size: NA
D gene: NA
J gene: TRBJ1-1
V gene: TRBV28
CDR3 DNA: TGTGCCAGCAGTTTATTATGGGATATGGGCACTGAAGCTTTCTTT
CDR3 protein: CASSLLWDMGTEAFF

clone size: few
D gene: NA
J gene: TRBJ2-7
V gene: TRBV5-1
CDR3 DNA: TGCGCCAGCAGCTTGGACGGGGGGCCATCCTACGAGCAGTACTTC
CDR3 protein: CASSLDGGPSYEQYF

clone size: NA
D gene: NA
J gene: TRBJ1-2
V gene: TRBV18
CDR3 DNA: TGTGCCAGCTCACCATTGGGGGGAACAAACTATGGCTACACCTTC
CDR3 protein: CASSPLGGTNYGYTF

clone size: NA
D gene: NA
J gene: TRBJ1-5
V gene: TRBV2
CDR3 DNA: TGTGCCAGCAGTGGGGCCGGGCGGGAGGCCCAGCATTTT
CDR3 protein: CASSGAGREAQHF

clone size: NA
D gene: TRBD1
J gene: TRBJ2-7
V gene: TRBV4-3
CDR3 DNA: TGCGCCAGCAGCCGAGATAGGACAGGGCCTAGCTCCTACGAGCAGTACTTC
CDR3 protein: CASSRDRTGPSSYEQYF

clone size: NA
D gene: TRBD2
J gene: TRBJ2-7
V gene: TRBV27
CDR3 DNA: TGTGCCAGCAGCTCCGGGACTAGCGGGGTGGGAGAGCAGTACTTC
CDR3 protein: CASSSGTSGVGEQYF

clone size: few
D gene: NA
J gene: TRBJ2-1
V gene: TRBV7-7
CDR3 DNA: TGTGCCAGCAGCTTAAACTTAATCAATGAGCAGTTCTTC
CDR3 protein: CASSLNLINEQFF

clone size: NA
D gene: TRBD1
J gene: TRBJ2-3
V gene: TRBV7-2
CDR3 DNA: TGTGCCAGCAGCTTTGGGGACAGGGGGTCAGATACGCAGTATTTT
CDR3 protein: CASSFGDRGSDTQYF

clone size: NA
D gene: NA
J gene: TRBJ2-7
V gene: TRBV11-2
CDR3 DNA: TGTGCCAGCAGCGCTTTACAGGCCATCGTCTCCTACGAGCAGTACTTC
CDR3 protein: CASSALQAIVSYEQYF

clone size: NA
D gene: TRBD2
J gene: TRBJ2-5
V gene: TRBV4-3
CDR3 DNA: TGCGCCAGCAGCCAATCTGGGACTATGGAGGAGACCCAGTACTTC
CDR3 protein: CASSQSGTMEETQYF

clone size: few
D gene: NA
J gene: TRBJ2-3
V gene: TRBV11-2
CDR3 DNA: TGTGCCAGCAGCTTTTTTTTACAACGTGGAGATACGCAGTATTTT
CDR3 protein: CASSFFLQRGDTQYF

clone size: few
D gene: NA
J gene: TRBJ2-6
V gene: TRBV7-2
CDR3 DNA: TGTGCCAGCAGCTTCTACAGTGCCTCTGGGGCCAACGTCCTGACTTTC
CDR3 protein: CASSFYSASGANVLTF

clone size: NA
D gene: NA
J gene: TRBJ2-7
V gene: TRBV27
CDR3 DNA: TGTGCCAGCAGTTCCCGTCCCTCCCCGAGGGCGACCTACGAGCAGTACTTC
CDR3 protein: CASSSRPSPRATYEQYF

clone size: few
D gene: TRBD1
J gene: TRBJ1-3
V gene: TRBV6-6
CDR3 DNA: TGTGCCAGCAGTCCAGGGGGGACTGGAAACACCATATATTTT
CDR3 protein: CASSPGGTGNTIYF

clone size: NA
D gene: NA
J gene: TRBJ1-2
V gene: TRBV6-5
CDR3 DNA: TGTGCCAGCAGTTACCGGGGGGATGGATATGGCTACACCTTC
CDR3 protein: CASSYRGDGYGYTF

clone size: few
D gene: TRBD1
J gene: TRBJ1-1
V gene: TRBV30
CDR3 DNA: TGTGCCTGGGGACAGGGGAACACTGAAGCTTTCTTT
CDR3 protein: CAWGQGNTEAFF

clone size: few
D gene: TRBD2
J gene: TRBJ2-1
V gene: TRBV9
CDR3 DNA: TGTGCCAGCAGCGCCGTAGCGGGGGCCGTCAAGAATGAGCAGTTCTTC
CDR3 protein: CASSAVAGAVKNEQFF

clone size: NA
D gene: TRBD1
J gene: TRBJ2-5
V gene: TRBV4-1
CDR3 DNA: TGCGCCAGCAGCCCGGACAGGGGAGGGGGGCAAGAGACCCAGTACTTC
CDR3 protein: CASSPDRGGGQETQYF

clone size: few
D gene: NA
J gene: TRBJ2-5
V gene: TRBV6-5
CDR3 DNA: TGTGCCAGCAGTTACTCGATTACGACGGTCCAAGAGACCCAGTACTTC
CDR3 protein: CASSYSITTVQETQYF

clone size: few
D gene: NA
J gene: TRBJ1-2
V gene: TRBV7-9
CDR3 DNA: TGTGCCAGCAGCTTACCCCAAAGGCATGGCTACACCTTC
CDR3 protein: CASSLPQRHGYTF

clone size: NA
D gene: TRBD1
J gene: TRBJ2-2
V gene: TRBV9
CDR3 DNA: TGTGCCAGCAGCGCCACCGGGACAGGGAACACCGGGGAGCTGTTTTTT
CDR3 protein: CASSATGTGNTGELFF

clone size: NA
D gene: TRBD1
J gene: TRBJ1-2
V gene: TRBV5-1
CDR3 DNA: TGCGCCAGCAGCCACGGAAGGGACAGTGTTTCAGGCTACACCTTC
CDR3 protein: CASSHGRDSVSGYTF

clone size: NA
D gene: TRBD1
J gene: TRBJ1-2
V gene: TRBV7-9
CDR3 DNA: TGTGCCAGCAGCAATACCGGGACAGGCTATGGCTACACCTTC
CDR3 protein: CASSNTGTGYGYTF